Following are 27 T cell receptor beta chains from one sample sequenced in a study of OX40 agonist ivuxolimab in advanced cancers. Profiling relied on immunoSEQ multiplex PCR, and the TCRdb table lists in-frame clones only, not all of them. This table has 50,000 to 75,000 clones, more than 80% appearing once. This material consisted of CD4+ or CD8+ T cells sorted from blood, taken in a trial of the OX40 agonist ivuxolimab. The receptors were sampled from an adult with an advanced solid tumor such as melanoma, head and neck, liver or kidney cancer.

This chain uses TRBV5-4 with TRBJ2-7; unclear D gene. V was trimmed by 4 bases and J by 4 bases, leaving 15 bases between them. The CDR3 sequence is 14 residues long. Germline V gene lookup returns CDR1 SGHNT and CDR2 YYREEE (reference sequence). CDR3 sequence (DNA): TGTGCCAGCAGCCCTGAAGGGCGGCTATACGAGCAGTACTTC. Protein sequence: CASSPEGRLYEQYF.

The chain uses TRBV25-1 and TRBJ2-7, with TRBD2 matching 8 bases. With V trimmed by 7 bases and J by 4 bases, 9 bases remained unmatched. Germline V gene sequence: CDR1 MGHDK, CDR2 SYGVNS. The CDR3 is 14 amino acids. The CDR3 nucleotides read TGTGCCAGCACTCTAGCGGGTTCGGAGTACGAGCAGTACTTC. It yields the protein CASTLAGSEYEQYF.

V gene TRBV21-1 combines with J gene TRBJ2-2; TRBD2, the table's D call, lacks a check against the DNA. TRBV21-1 is a pseudogene locus. This CDR3 is 16 amino acids long. Written as DNA, the CDR3 is TGTGCCAGCAGCAAAGCAGACTCTCGGAACACCGGGGAGCTGTTTTTT. This gives the protein CASSKADSRNTGELFF.

V gene TRBV15 combines with J gene TRBJ1-5; D is uncertain. Trimming left V 1 base short and J 4 bases short, with 2 bases between. The germline V gene encodes CDR1 LNHNV and CDR2 YYDKDF (reference sequence). The CDR3 sequence is 12 residues long. The CDR3 region is CATSRGNQPQHF. CDR3 sequence (DNA): TGTGCCACCAGCAGAGGTAATCAGCCCCAGCATTTT.

In its sample, this clone was seen a few times. The chain employs TRBV18 and TRBJ2-3; D is unresolved. The V gene's germline CDR1 is KGHSH and CDR2 LQKENI. V lost 3 bases, J lost 2 bases, and 9 bases lay in between. The CDR3 covers 14 residues. This CDR3 is CASSPSDLTDTQYF. CDR3 DNA: TGTGCCAGCTCACCTTCTGATCTCACAGATACGCAGTATTTT.

V usage is TRBV30 and J usage is TRBJ2-5, with TRBD1 identical over 7 bases. The V and J ends lost 2 bases and 4 bases, in that order; junction bases with no gene match: 7. The CDR3 loop spans 14 amino acids. The V gene's germline CDR1 is GTSNPN and CDR2 SVGIG (reference sequence). The CDR3 DNA is TGTGCCTGGAGTTTACAGGGGTCGCGAGAGACCCAGTACTTC. Translating it yields CAWSLQGSRETQYF.

The chain joins TRBV7-8 to TRBJ2-1; possibly TRBD2 for D (6 bases). Germline V gene data show CDR1 as SGHVS and CDR2 as FQNEAQ. With 5 bases removed from V and 4 bases from J, the gap between germline ends came to 12 bases. The CDR3 is 14 amino acids. The chain's CDR3 is CASSRDSVYNEQFF. The CDR3 nucleotides read TGTGCCAGCAGCCGGGACTCCGTATACAATGAGCAGTTCTTC.

CDR3 loop: CASSVKNRGSEAFF. The DNA of the CDR3 is TGTGCCAGCAGCGTAAAAAACAGGGGATCTGAAGCTTTCTTT. The chain uses TRBV5-6 and TRBJ1-1; 7 positions match TRBD1. CDR1 is SGHDT and CDR2 is YYEEEE in the germline V gene. Unmatched junction bases numbered 9, after V lost 4 bases and J lost 6 bases. This CDR3 spans 14 amino acids.

The chain joins TRBV18 to TRBJ2-5; D is undetermined. Germline V CDR1 and CDR2: KGHSH, LQKENI. With 4 bases removed from V and 1 base from J, the gap between germline ends came to 7 bases. The CDR3 extends over 13 amino acids. The CDR3, as DNA: TGTGCCAGCTCACAAGGGCTCCAAGAGACCCAGTACTTC. Its translation: CASSQGLQETQYF.

This rearrangement joins TRBV19 to TRBJ1-5, with a weak D call TRBD1 (5 bases). Trimming removed 6 bases from V and 2 bases from J, with 20 bases in between. CDR3 length equals 17 residues. Germline values: CDR1 LNHDA, CDR2 SQIVND (reference sequence). This CDR3 reads CASSPIPGGTGNQPQHF. For the CDR3, the DNA is TGTGCCAGTAGCCCAATCCCCGGAGGGACTGGCAATCAGCCCCAGCATTTT. The whole variable domain, remainder taken from reference TRBV19 and TRBJ1-5, is DGGITQSPKYLFRKEGQNVTLSCEQNLNHDAMYWYRQDPGQGLRLIYYSQIVNDFQKGDIAEGYSVSREKKESFPLTVTSAQKNPTAFYLCASSPIPGGTGNQPQHFGDGTRLSIL.

V usage is TRBV18 and J usage is TRBJ1-5; D might be TRBD1 (5 bases). From germline, CDR1 is KGHSH and CDR2 LQKENI. The CDR3 runs to 15 residues. V was shortened by 4 bases and J by 3 bases, with 13 bases between the two germline ends. The CDR3 loop reads CASSRGPGLNQPQHF. DNA for the CDR3: TGTGCCAGCTCACGGGGCCCAGGGCTCAATCAGCCCCAGCATTTT.

There are a few counts of this clone. V gene TRBV10-1 combines with J gene TRBJ1-1; the D gene is possibly TRBD1 (6 bases). CDR3 size: 13 residues. Looked up from germline, CDR1 is WNHNN and CDR2 is SYGVQD (reference sequence). The V end was cut by 6 bases, the J end by 0 bases, with 8 bases between. The CDR3 protein is CASSRTVNTEAFF. CDR3 coding DNA: TGCGCCAGCAGCCGGACAGTGAACACTGAAGCTTTCTTT.

The J gene is TRBJ2-7, the V gene TRBV7-3; no definite D call. The V end lost 4 bases, the J end lost 2 bases, and 3 bases lay between the germline ends. CDR1 and CDR2 from the germline V gene are SGHTA and FQGTGA. The CDR3 extends over 11 amino acids. The CDR3 loop is CASSSTYEQYF. CDR3 coding DNA: TGTGCCAGCAGCTCCACCTACGAGCAGTACTTC.

The count of this clone is one. The gene calls are TRBV6-5 and TRBJ1-2, with TRBD1 as a possible D gene (6 bases). The CDR3 is 14 amino acids. With 6 bases removed from V and 4 bases from J, the gap between germline ends came to 15 bases. The germline V gene has CDR1 MNHEY and CDR2 SVGAGI. The CDR3 bases are TGTGCCAGCAGGAAGGGAGGGGGGCGCTATGGCTACACCTTC. Protein product: CASRKGGGRYGYTF.

This rearrangement joins TRBV5-1 to TRBJ2-1; weak D call: TRBD2 (6 bases). This CDR3 has 15 residues. Trimming left V 0 bases short and J 3 bases short, with 10 bases between. Germline V gene sequence: CDR1 SGHRS, CDR2 YFSETQ. The CDR3 sequence is CASSLAGAGYNEQFF. The CDR3 DNA sequence: TGCGCCAGCAGCTTGGCGGGAGCTGGCTACAATGAGCAGTTCTTC.

The J gene is TRBJ1-1, the V gene TRBV7-9; no clear D gene. V lost 2 bases, J lost 3 bases, and 10 bases lay in between. CDR1 is SEHNR, CDR2 FQNEAQ, per germline (reference sequence). This CDR3 has 14 amino acids. In DNA form, the CDR3 reads TGTGCCAGCAGCTTAAGGAGCGGGGACACTGAAGCTTTCTTT. Amino acid sequence: CASSLRSGDTEAFF.

The rearrangement links TRBV5-1 to TRBJ1-2; D unresolved. Trimming took off 0 bases at V and 8 bases at J, with 17 bases between the two ends. The CDR3 has 15 amino acids. The germline CDR1 and CDR2 sequences are SGHRS and YFSETQ. CDR3 sequence reads: CASSLEGSTNKGYTF. CDR3 coding DNA: TGCGCCAGCAGCTTGGAAGGCAGCACAAATAAAGGCTACACCTTC.

The CDR3 loop is CAGSSVLNEQFF. The CDR3 DNA is TGTGCCGGCTCTAGCGTCCTAAATGAGCAGTTCTTC. The chain combines TRBV28 with TRBJ2-1; tentative D call: TRBD2 (6 bases). CDR3 length: 12 amino acids. Germline V gene data show CDR1 as MDHEN and CDR2 as SYDVKM. Trimming cost V 11 bases and J 7 bases, with 15 bases left between them.

This sequence joins TRBV10-3 and TRBJ1-2; D is unresolved. The CDR3 length is 13 residues. Per germline, CDR1 ENHRY and CDR2 SYGVKD. V was pared by 3 bases and J by 0 bases, with 5 bases between. The CDR3 reads CAISEGANYGYTF. The CDR3 nucleotides are TGTGCCATCAGTGAAGGAGCTAACTATGGCTACACCTTC.

The V gene is TRBV7-2, the J gene TRBJ2-2; the match to TRBD1 covers 7 bases. With V trimmed by 8 bases and J by 2 bases, 5 bases remained unmatched. CDR1 SGHTA and CDR2 FQGNSA come from the germline V gene. CDR3 length equals 14 residues. The DNA for the CDR3 is TGTGCCAGCCAGAGGGGGCGAAACACCGGGGAGCTGTTTTTT. It specifies CASQRGRNTGELFF.

This clone was detected only once. V gene TRBV6-1 combines with J gene TRBJ2-7; 8 bases align to TRBD1. The germline CDR1 and CDR2 sequences are MNHNS and SASEGT. V lost 7 bases and J lost 3; bases outside the gene matches: 8. The CDR3 covers 14 residues. In nucleotides, the CDR3 is TGTGCCAGCACTCAATGGGGACAGGACTACGAGCAGTACTTC. Encoded protein: CASTQWGQDYEQYF.

The J gene is TRBJ2-7, the V gene TRBV11-3; 7 positions match TRBD1. V trimming: 3 bases; J trimming: 9 bases; junction bases outside the gene matches: 8. The germline V gene has CDR1 SGHNT and CDR2 YENEEA. CDR3 length: 13 residues. The CDR3 DNA is TGTGCCAGCAGCTTGGGAGACAGGGCCCCGCAGTACTTC. Its translation is CASSLGDRAPQYF.

This clone is a singleton in its sample. V and J are TRBV2 and TRBJ2-3; D is possibly TRBD1 or TRBD2 (5 bases each). The germline CDR1 and CDR2 sequences are SNHLY and FYNNEI. The CDR3 extends over 12 amino acids. Deletions cut 10 bases from V and 2 bases from J, with 10 bases between. The CDR3 coding sequence is TGTGCCACCCGGGACGTCACAGATACGCAGTATTTT. Translating it yields CATRDVTDTQYF.

The chain has TRBV19 and TRBJ1-2, with D maybe TRBD1 (5 bases). Germline V gene lookup returns CDR1 LNHDA and CDR2 SQIVND (reference sequence). The V end lost 9 bases, the J end lost 5 bases, and 22 bases lay between the germline ends. The CDR3 spans 15 residues. The CDR3 nucleotides are TGTGCCAGCACTAGTACACCAGGGAGAAGTTATGGCTACACCTTC. As protein: CASTSTPGRSYGYTF.

The chain uses TRBV6-1 and TRBJ2-7; TRBD1 is a possible D gene (6 bases). Trimming took off 5 bases at V and 2 bases at J, with 10 bases between the two ends. Germline CDR1 and CDR2: MNHNS and SASEGT. The CDR3 is 13 residues long. The CDR3 nucleotides read TGTGCCAGCAGTCCCGGACAGACCTACGAGCAGTACTTC. Protein product: CASSPGQTYEQYF.

The sample holds a few counts of this clone. The chain combines TRBV4-1 with TRBJ2-2, with D possibly being TRBD1 (6 bases). Germline CDR1 and CDR2: MGHRA and YSYEKL. This CDR3 comprises 16 residues. With 3 bases removed from V and 4 bases from J, the gap between germline ends came to 15 bases. CDR3 bases: TGCGCCAGCAGCCACGCTAGGGGGATCGCCACCGGGGAGCTGTTTTTT. Translating gives CASSHARGIATGELFF.

The chain joins TRBV6-1 to TRBJ1-1; D possibly corresponds to TRBD1 (5 bases). The CDR3 consists of 15 residues. Germline V gives CDR1 MNHNS, CDR2 SASEGT. Trimming took off 1 base at V and 3 bases at J, with 12 bases between the two ends. Written as DNA, the CDR3 is TGTGCCAGCAGTGAAGGCGGTCTGGGGGACACTGAAGCTTTCTTT. Encoded protein: CASSEGGLGDTEAFF.